This TCR beta chain was captured by sequencing in a study of early T cells in non-severe SARS-CoV-2 infection. Overall study context: Sequenced bulk RNA came from whole blood that was unsorted, and chains were unpaired.

Individual cDNA molecules were tagged with unique molecular identifiers. TCRdb ran MiXCR on the 5' RACE reads and lists one entry per CDR3 protein. The table includes over 50,000 distinct CDR3 sequences, about 9.3% detected once. Study-wide results and limits: VDJdb-based matching was biased toward anti-spike CD8 responses and missed private and CD4 specificities.

Germline CDR1 SQVTM, CDR2 ANQGSEA. CDR3 size: 15 residues. V lost 4 bases, J lost 6 bases, and 19 bases lay in between. This clonotype was detected only a few times. The antigen remains unidentified. What was sequenced was whole blood. The sequence was obtained from an adult who was a healthcare worker with PCR-confirmed SARS-CoV-2 infection or an uninfected control (not recorded which). The V and J genes are TRBV29-1 and TRBJ2-1; weak D call: TRBD2 (5 bases). The CDR3 nucleotides are TGCAGCGTTGCTTTGATGAGGGTACGGAGCAATGAGCAGTTCTTC. This codes for CSVALMRVRSNEQFF.